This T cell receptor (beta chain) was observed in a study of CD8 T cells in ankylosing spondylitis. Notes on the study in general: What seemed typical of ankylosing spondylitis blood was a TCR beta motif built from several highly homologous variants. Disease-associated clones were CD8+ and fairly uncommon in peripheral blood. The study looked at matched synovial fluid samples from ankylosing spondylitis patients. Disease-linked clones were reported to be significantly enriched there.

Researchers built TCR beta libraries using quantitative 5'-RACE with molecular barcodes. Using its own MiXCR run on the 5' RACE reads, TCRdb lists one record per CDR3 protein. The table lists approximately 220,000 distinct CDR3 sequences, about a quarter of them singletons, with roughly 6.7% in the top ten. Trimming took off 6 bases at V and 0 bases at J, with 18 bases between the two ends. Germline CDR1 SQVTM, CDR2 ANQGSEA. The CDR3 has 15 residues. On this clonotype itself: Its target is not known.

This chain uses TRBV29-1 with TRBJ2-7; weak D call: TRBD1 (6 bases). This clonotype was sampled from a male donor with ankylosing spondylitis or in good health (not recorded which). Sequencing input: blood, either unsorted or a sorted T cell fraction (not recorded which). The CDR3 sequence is CSVVPGTQSSYEQYF. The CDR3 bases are TGCAGCGTCGTTCCCGGGACACAAAGCTCCTACGAGCAGTACTTC.